Presented here are 18 T cell receptor beta chains from one specimen sequenced in a study of tumor-infiltrating lymphocytes in oesophageal squamous cell carcinoma. Each CDR3 protein gets one entry after TCRdb re-called the PCR reads with MiXCR. The sample records under 15,000 distinct CDR3 sequences, around 57% being singletons. The sequenced sample was esophageal tumor tissue. These receptors came from a female donor with esophageal squamous cell carcinoma.

This chain joins TRBV7-1 and TRBJ2-5; 7 nucleotides match TRBD1. TRBV7-1 is classed as an ORF, of uncertain function. The CDR3 runs 13 residues. V lost 3 bases and J lost 11; bases outside the gene matches: 9. This CDR3 reads CASSSTGVGEQYF. CDR3 sequence (DNA): TGTGCCAGCAGCTCCACAGGGGTAGGGGAGCAGTACTTC.

This clonotype has a handful of counts. The rearrangement uses TRBV7-9 and TRBJ2-7; the match to TRBD2 covers 8 bases. Near its end, the DNA agrees better with TRBJ2-5, so the J call may be wrong. Germline V gene sequence: CDR1 SEHNR, CDR2 FQNEAQ (reference sequence). The CDR3 sequence is 13 residues long. The CDR3 coding sequence is TGTGCCAGCAGCTTATCGGGGGGGGAGACCCAGTACTTC. Translated: CASSLSGGETQYF.

This chain uses TRBV7-6 with TRBJ1-1; no reliable D call. Germline assignment: CDR1 SGHVS and CDR2 FNYEAQ. Deletions cut 3 bases from V and 3 bases from J, with 8 bases between. CDR3 length equals 13 residues. CDR3 region: CASSFQSYTEAFF. CDR3 coding DNA: TGTGCCAGCAGCTTCCAAAGCTACACTGAAGCTTTCTTT.

Sample share makes this clonotype medium-sized. V is TRBV6-1 and J is TRBJ2-7; 7 nucleotides agree with TRBD2. This CDR3 is built from 13 residues. The germline V gene has CDR1 MNHNS and CDR2 SASEGT. V was pared by 8 bases and J by 1 base, with 5 bases of the junction left unmatched. The CDR3 here is CASVAGGSYEQYF. The CDR3 nucleotides are TGTGCCAGCGTAGCGGGTGGATCCTACGAGCAGTACTTC.

The chain links TRBV6-6 to TRBJ2-5, with 7 nucleotides matching TRBD2. Judging by the DNA end, TRBJ2-1 fits better; the J call may be wrong. This CDR3 region has 16 residues. Germline CDR1 is MNHNY and CDR2 is SVGAGI (reference sequence). The CDR3 region has the DNA TGTGCCAGCAGGCCCCTGGGCGGGAGCATCTACAATGAGCAGTTCTTC. Protein sequence: CASRPLGGSIYNEQFF.

V usage is TRBV6-2 or TRBV6-3 and J usage is TRBJ2-7; 7 bases align to TRBD1. The J call may not be correct, given that the DNA end is closer to TRBJ2-1. Germline CDR1 reads MNHEY; CDR2 reads SVGEGT. The length of the CDR3 is 16 residues. The CDR3 region is CASSYLPGQHTDTQFF. In nucleotides, the CDR3 is TGTGCCAGCAGTTACCTTCCGGGACAGCACACAGATACGCAGTTCTTC.

The chain is built from TRBV7-4 and TRBJ2-6; D gene uncertain. The CDR3 contains 16 residues. The germline CDR1 and CDR2 sequences are SGHVT and SQSDAQ. V was cut by 3 bases and J by 3 bases, with 12 bases left in between. CDR3 region: CASSFTVPGGANVLTF. The CDR3 region has the DNA TGTGCCAGCAGCTTTACAGTCCCTGGTGGGGCCAACGTCCTGACTTTC. The variable domain in full, with the rest retrieved from reference TRBV7-4 and TRBJ2-6, is GAGVSQSPRYKVAKRGRDVALRCDSISGHVTLYWYRQTLGQGSEVLTYSQSDAQRDKSGRPSGRFSAERPERSVSTLKIQRTEQGDSAVYLCASSFTVPGGANVLTFGAGSRLTVL.

This clonotype was seen a few times. Germline and junction disagree at one end, which may indicate a read error. This chain connects TRBV7-6 to TRBJ2-5; D is unclear. Germline CDR1 SGHVS, CDR2 FNYEAQ. The CDR3 is 13 amino acids. The CDR3 reads CASSQPEDPSKDF. The CDR3 DNA follows: TGTGCCAGCAGTCAACCCGAGGACCCGTCGAAGGACTTC.

The V and J genes are TRBV6-5 and TRBJ2-3; 7 bases are a match to TRBD1. Gene TRBJ1-1 matches the end of the DNA better, so the J call may be wrong. Germline V gene data show CDR1 as MNHEY and CDR2 as SVGAGI. CDR3 length equals 14 residues. Written as DNA, the CDR3 is TGTGCCAGCAGTATTACAGGGGATGTTGGTGAAGCTTTCTTT. It yields the protein CASSITGDVGEAFF.

The sample holds a few counts of this clonotype. This chain joins TRBV7-2 and TRBJ2-1; 9 positions agree with TRBD1. The CDR3 runs 15 residues. Per the germline V gene, CDR1 is SGHTA and CDR2 is FQGNSA. V dropped 2 bases and J dropped 5; count of bases not matched to a gene: 4. For the CDR3, the DNA is TGTGCCAGCAGCTTATACCGGGACAGGGACAATGAGCAGTTCTTC. Protein product: CASSLYRDRDNEQFF.

This clonotype has more than one count but fewer than ten. V and J are TRBV7-2 and TRBJ2-5, with D possibly being TRBD1 (5 bases). CDR3 length equals 15 residues. The ends were cut back, 1 base at V and 1 base at J, with 10 bases in the middle. Germline CDR1 is SGHTA and CDR2 is FQGNSA. The CDR3 reads CASSLGGQIQETQYF. The CDR3 DNA reads as TGTGCCAGCAGCTTAGGTGGACAAATCCAAGAGACCCAGTACTTC.

The J gene is TRBJ2-3, the V gene TRBV7-6; 8 nucleotides line up with TRBD2. The tail of the sequence fits TRBJ2-7 better, so the J call may be wrong. Germline V CDR1 and CDR2: SGHVS, FNYEAQ. This CDR3 is built from 14 residues. The CDR3 spells CASSTGGGPYEQYF. The CDR3 nucleotides are TGTGCCAGCAGCACGGGGGGGGGACCCTACGAGCAGTACTTC.

V and J are TRBV7-2 and TRBJ2-3; 7 bases are a match to TRBD2. The junction had 6 bases not matched to a gene; V was cut back by 6 bases and J by 0 bases. Germline CDR1 SGHTA, CDR2 FQGNSA. The CDR3 is 15 amino acids. CDR3 region: CASSRDYLSTDTQYF. The CDR3, as DNA: TGTGCCAGCAGTCGGGACTACCTCAGCACAGATACGCAGTATTTT.

This chain's CDR3 is CASSLWRDQPQHF. The CDR3 DNA reads as TGTGCCAGCAGCTTATGGAGGGATCAGCCCCAGCATTTT. The chain links TRBV7-2 to TRBJ1-5, with D uncertain. Per the germline V gene, CDR1 is SGHTA and CDR2 is FQGNSA. The V end was cut by 2 bases, the J end by 5 bases, with 7 bases between. The CDR3 covers 13 residues.

The chain joins TRBV7-9 to TRBJ2-5, with D unresolved. The germline V gene has CDR1 SEHNR and CDR2 FQNEAQ (reference sequence). The V gene lost 1 base and the J gene lost 11 bases, with 20 bases spanning the gap. This CDR3 is 15 amino acids long. The CDR3 DNA reads as TGTGCCAGCAGCTTAGGGGCCGGAAATAGGGATGAGCAGTACTTC. Translation: CASSLGAGNRDEQYF.

The chain joins TRBV7-8 to TRBJ1-5, with a weak D call TRBD1 (6 bases). The germline V and J ends were trimmed by 4 bases and 4 bases, with 11 bases remaining between them. The germline V gene has CDR1 SGHVS and CDR2 FQNEAQ. This CDR3 is 14 amino acids long. The CDR3 reads CASSYHDRNQPQHF. The CDR3, as DNA: TGTGCCAGCAGCTACCACGACAGGAATCAGCCCCAGCATTTT.

In this sample, this clonotype turned up a few times. The chain joins TRBV24-1 to TRBJ1-2; maybe TRBD1 (5 bases). V lost 4 bases, J lost 2 bases, and 19 bases lay in between. CDR1 is KGHDR, CDR2 SFDVKD, per germline. The length of the CDR3 is 17 residues. The CDR3 sequence is CATSDPPSTAANYGYTF. CDR3 in DNA: TGTGCCACCAGTGACCCGCCGTCGACAGCTGCGAACTATGGCTACACCTTC.

Worth noting for this clonotype: Since no conserved phenylalanine or tryptophan closes the CDR3, a read error is the likely cause. The DNA is omitted, as the CDR3 cannot be located on it reliably, and the CDR3 follows TCRdb's listing. The chain links TRBV7-8 to TRBJ2-3; the D call of TRBD1 is as the table states it, not checked on the DNA. Per germline, CDR1 SGHVS and CDR2 FQNEAQ. Counting both end residues, the CDR3 totals 14 amino acids. The CDR3 sequence is CASSHTRDRDFFGP.